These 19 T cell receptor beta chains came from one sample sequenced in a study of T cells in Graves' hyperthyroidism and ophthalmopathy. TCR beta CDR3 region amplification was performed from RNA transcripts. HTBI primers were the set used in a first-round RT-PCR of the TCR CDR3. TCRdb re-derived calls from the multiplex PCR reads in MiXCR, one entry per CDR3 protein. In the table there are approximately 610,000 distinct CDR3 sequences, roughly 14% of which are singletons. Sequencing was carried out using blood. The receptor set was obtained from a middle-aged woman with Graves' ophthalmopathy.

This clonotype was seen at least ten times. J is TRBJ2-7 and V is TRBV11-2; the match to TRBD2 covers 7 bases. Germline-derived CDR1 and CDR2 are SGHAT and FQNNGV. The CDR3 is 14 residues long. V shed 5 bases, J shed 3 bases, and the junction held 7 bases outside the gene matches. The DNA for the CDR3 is TGTGCCAGCAGCCCTCGGGACTATTTCTACGAGCAGTACTTC. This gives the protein CASSPRDYFYEQYF.

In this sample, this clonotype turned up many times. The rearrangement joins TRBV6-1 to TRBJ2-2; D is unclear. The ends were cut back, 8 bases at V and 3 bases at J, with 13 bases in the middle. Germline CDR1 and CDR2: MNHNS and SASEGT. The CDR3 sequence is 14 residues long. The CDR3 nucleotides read TGTGCCAGCGACGGAGACTTGGACACCGGGGAGCTGTTTTTT. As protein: CASDGDLDTGELFF.

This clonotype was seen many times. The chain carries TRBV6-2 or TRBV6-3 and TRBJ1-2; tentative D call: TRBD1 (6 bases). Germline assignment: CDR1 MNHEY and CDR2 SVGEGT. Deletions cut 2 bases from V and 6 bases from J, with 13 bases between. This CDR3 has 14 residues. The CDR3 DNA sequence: TGTGCCAGCAGTTACCGGCTTGGGGGCGATGGCTACACCTTC. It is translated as CASSYRLGGDGYTF.

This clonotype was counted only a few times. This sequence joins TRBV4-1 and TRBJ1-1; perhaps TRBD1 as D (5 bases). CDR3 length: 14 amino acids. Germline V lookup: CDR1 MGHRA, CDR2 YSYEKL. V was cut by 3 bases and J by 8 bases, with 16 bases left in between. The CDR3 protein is CASSQASLRTEAFF. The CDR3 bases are TGCGCCAGCAGCCAGGCGTCCCTAAGGACAGAAGCTTTCTTT.

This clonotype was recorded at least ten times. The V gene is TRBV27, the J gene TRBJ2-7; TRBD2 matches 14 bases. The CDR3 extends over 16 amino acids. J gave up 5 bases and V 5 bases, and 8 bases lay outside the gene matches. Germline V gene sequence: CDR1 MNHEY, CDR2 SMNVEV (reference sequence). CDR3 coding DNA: TGTGCCAGCAGTGCGACTAGCGGGAGGGCCTACGACGAGCAGTACTTC. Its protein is CASSATSGRAYDEQYF.

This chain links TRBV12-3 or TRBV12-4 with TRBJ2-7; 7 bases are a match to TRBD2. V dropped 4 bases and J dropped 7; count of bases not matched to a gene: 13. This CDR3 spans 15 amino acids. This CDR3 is CASSSSGTTPLEQYF. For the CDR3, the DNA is TGTGCCAGCAGTTCATCCGGGACTACTCCCTTGGAGCAGTACTTC.

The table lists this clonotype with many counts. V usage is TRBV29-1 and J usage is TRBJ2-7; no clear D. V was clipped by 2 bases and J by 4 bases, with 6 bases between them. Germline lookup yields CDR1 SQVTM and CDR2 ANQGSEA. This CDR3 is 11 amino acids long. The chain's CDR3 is CSVERQYEQYF. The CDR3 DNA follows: TGCAGCGTTGAACGCCAATACGAGCAGTACTTC.

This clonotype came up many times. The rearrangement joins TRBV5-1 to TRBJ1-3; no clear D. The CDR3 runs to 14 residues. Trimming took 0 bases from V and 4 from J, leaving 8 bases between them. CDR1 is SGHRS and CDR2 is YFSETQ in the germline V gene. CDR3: CASSLGQQGNTIYF. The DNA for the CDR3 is TGCGCCAGCAGCTTGGGGCAGCAAGGAAACACCATATATTTT. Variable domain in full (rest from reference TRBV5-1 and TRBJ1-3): KAGVTQTPRYLIKTRGQQVTLSCSPISGHRSVSWYQQTPGQGLQFLFEYFSETQRNKGNFPGRFSGRQFSNSRSEMNVSTLELGDSALYLCASSLGQQGNTIYFGEGSWLTVV.

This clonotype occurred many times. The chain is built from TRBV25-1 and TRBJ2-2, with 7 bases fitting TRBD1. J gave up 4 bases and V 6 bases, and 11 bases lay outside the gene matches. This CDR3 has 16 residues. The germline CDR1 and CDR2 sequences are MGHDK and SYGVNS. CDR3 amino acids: CASSPARDSSTGELFF. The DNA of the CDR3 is TGTGCCAGCAGCCCAGCCCGGGACAGCTCCACCGGGGAGCTGTTTTTT. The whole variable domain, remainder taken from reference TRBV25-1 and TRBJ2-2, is EADIYQTPRYLVIGTGKKITLECSQTMGHDKMYWYQQDPGMELHLIHYSYGVNSTEKGDLSSESTVSRIRTEHFPLTLESARPSHTSQYLCASSPARDSSTGELFFGEGSRLTVL.

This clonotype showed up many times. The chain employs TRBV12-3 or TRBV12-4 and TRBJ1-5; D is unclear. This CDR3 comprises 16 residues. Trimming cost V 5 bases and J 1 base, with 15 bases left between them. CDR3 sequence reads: CASSPRRGRSNQPQHF. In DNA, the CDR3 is TGTGCCAGCAGTCCGAGACGAGGTAGAAGCAATCAGCCCCAGCATTTT.

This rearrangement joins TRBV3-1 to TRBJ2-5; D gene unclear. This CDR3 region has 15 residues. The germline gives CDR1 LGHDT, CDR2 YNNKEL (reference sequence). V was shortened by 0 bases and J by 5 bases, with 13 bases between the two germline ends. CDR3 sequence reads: CASSQDWVNEETQYF. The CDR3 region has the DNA TGTGCCAGCAGCCAAGATTGGGTTAATGAGGAGACCCAGTACTTC.

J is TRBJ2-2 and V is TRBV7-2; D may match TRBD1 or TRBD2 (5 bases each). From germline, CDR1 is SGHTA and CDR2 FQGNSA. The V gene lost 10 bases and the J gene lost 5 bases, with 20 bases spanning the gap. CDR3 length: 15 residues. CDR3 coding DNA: TGTGCCACCGAAACCGGGACCCTCGGGACCGGGGAGCTGTTTTTT. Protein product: CATETGTLGTGELFF.

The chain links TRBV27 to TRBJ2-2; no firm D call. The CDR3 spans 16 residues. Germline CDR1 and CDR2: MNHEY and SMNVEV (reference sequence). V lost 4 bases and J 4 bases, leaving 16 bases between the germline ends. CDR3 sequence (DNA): TGTGCCAGCAGTTCCCCACGGGTTGATGCCACCGGGGAGCTGTTTTTT. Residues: CASSSPRVDATGELFF.

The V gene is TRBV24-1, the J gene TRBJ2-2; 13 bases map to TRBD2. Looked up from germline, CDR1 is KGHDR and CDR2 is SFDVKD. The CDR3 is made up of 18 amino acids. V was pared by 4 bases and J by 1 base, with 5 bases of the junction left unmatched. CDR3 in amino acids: CATSEVGLAGRNTGELFF. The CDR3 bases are TGTGCCACCAGTGAAGTGGGACTAGCGGGAAGGAACACCGGGGAGCTGTTTTTT.

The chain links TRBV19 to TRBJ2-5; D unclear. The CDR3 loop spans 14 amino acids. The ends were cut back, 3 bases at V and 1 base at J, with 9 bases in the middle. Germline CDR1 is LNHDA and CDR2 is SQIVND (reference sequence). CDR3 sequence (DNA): TGTGCCAGTAGTATTCTTGGGGTCCAAGAGACCCAGTACTTC. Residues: CASSILGVQETQYF.

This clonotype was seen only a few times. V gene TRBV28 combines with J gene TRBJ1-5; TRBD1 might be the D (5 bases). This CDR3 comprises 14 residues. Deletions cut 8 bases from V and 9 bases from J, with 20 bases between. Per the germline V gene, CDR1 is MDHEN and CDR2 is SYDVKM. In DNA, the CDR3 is TGTGCCAGCGCTTTAAGGCAGGGCGGTCGGCCCCAGCATTTT. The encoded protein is CASALRQGGRPQHF.

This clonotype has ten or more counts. This chain's CDR3 is CASSEGQGGTGELFF. CDR3 coding DNA: TGTGCCAGCAGTGAAGGTCAGGGGGGCACCGGGGAGCTGTTTTTT. V is TRBV25-1 and J is TRBJ2-2, with D perhaps TRBD1 (7 bases). Germline loops: CDR1 MGHDK, CDR2 SYGVNS. V was shortened by 2 bases and J by 4 bases, with 11 bases between the two germline ends. CDR3 length equals 15 residues.

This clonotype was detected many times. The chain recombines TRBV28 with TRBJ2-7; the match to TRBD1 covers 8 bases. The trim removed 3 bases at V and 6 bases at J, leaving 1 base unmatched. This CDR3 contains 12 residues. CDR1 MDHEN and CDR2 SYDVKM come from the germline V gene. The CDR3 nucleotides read TGTGCCAGCAGTTTCGACAGGGGCGAGCAGTACTTC. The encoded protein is CASSFDRGEQYF.

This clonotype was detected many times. The CDR3 coding sequence is TGCAGTGCCGGGGGGGGCGGGTACGAGCAGTACTTC. Amino acid sequence: CSAGGGGYEQYF. This sequence joins TRBV20-1 and TRBJ2-7, with 8 bases that match TRBD2. V shed 6 bases and J 4 bases; nucleotides not matched to a gene: 5. This CDR3 has 12 amino acids. Germline V gene data show CDR1 as DFQATT and CDR2 as SNEGSKA (reference sequence).